This T cell receptor (beta chain) came from a study of T cells after yellow fever vaccination. Study-level results: Weaker overall, the secondary response nonetheless peaked faster (day 5 versus 15). Once the booster was given, most primary-vaccination clones reappeared, at about 96% for CD4 and approximately 88% for CD8.

This clonotype occurred many times. The antigen is not known. Each CDR3 protein gets one entry after TCRdb re-called the 5' RACE reads with MiXCR. Of approximately 150,000 distinct CDR3 sequences in the sample, roughly 8.2% were seen once. Germline values: CDR1 SGHRS, CDR2 YFSETQ. This CDR3 is 15 amino acids long. V lost 0 bases and J 8 bases, leaving 15 bases between the germline ends. The chain links TRBV5-1 to TRBJ2-1; D unresolved. The sequences come from CD4+ T cells sorted from PBMCs, collected 5 days after the yellow fever booster vaccination. The TCR sequence derives from a man aged 30 to 39 who received the YFV17D yellow fever vaccine. The CDR3 nucleotides are TGCGCCAGCAGCTTGGGACCTCCACCGACCGATGAGCAGTTCTTC. Amino acid sequence: CASSLGPPPTDEQFF.